This T cell receptor beta chain was documented in a study of shared clonotypes between healthy human individuals. The V gene's germline CDR1 is MGHRA and CDR2 YSYEKL. The V end lost 0 bases, the J end lost 7 bases, and 12 bases lay between the germline ends. The CDR3 runs to 14 residues. The repertoire was sequenced with immunoSEQ multiplex PCR; TCRdb's copy has only in-frame clones and lacks some. The table lists some 2.1 million clones, 90% to 95% of them singletons. The source material was naive CD4+ T cells sorted from blood. Subset specified: CD45RA+ positively selected. The V gene is TRBV4-1, the J gene TRBJ1-2; no clear D. The origin of this receptor is a man between 18 and 35 years old in good health. The CDR3 sequence: CASSQDGQAAGYTF. In DNA, the CDR3 is TGCGCCAGCAGCCAAGATGGGCAGGCGGCTGGCTACACCTTC.